This entry lists 2 T cell receptor beta chains sequenced from one sample in a study of T cell responses to AZD1222 COVID-19 vaccine (dated by TCRdb to the early 2020s). What this sample's time point label stands for: baseline before first vaccination. The library was prepared using the immunoSEQ multiplex PCR assay. TCRdb took over this immuneACCESS table, retaining in-frame rearrangements with V and J assigned. Such tables are incomplete; in checked studies, under half of the missing clones stem from an unresolved V gene, and the remainder is unexplained. This sample lists roughly 130,000 clones; over 75% were detected once. Approximately 8% of the sample lies in the top ten. The material sequenced was peripheral blood, taken on day 0 of AZD1222 vaccination. These receptors were obtained from an adult in good health.

The rearrangement joins TRBV5-1 to TRBJ2-1; 9 bases agree with TRBD2. The germline V gene has CDR1 SGHRS and CDR2 YFSETQ. V lost 3 bases and J lost 5; bases outside the gene matches: 12. This CDR3 contains 17 residues. The CDR3, as DNA: TGCGCCAGCAGCTCCAGGGCGACTAGCGGCTTAAACAATGAGCAGTTCTTC. The encoded protein is CASSSRATSGLNNEQFF.

The chain carries TRBV2 and TRBJ2-1; D gene uncertain. In germline, CDR1 is SNHLY, CDR2 FYNNEI. The ends were cut back, 6 bases at V and 0 bases at J, with 9 bases in the middle. The CDR3 is made up of 14 amino acids. The DNA for the CDR3 is TGTGCCAGCAGCGGGTTGCGCTCCTACAATGAGCAGTTCTTC. Translated, it gives CASSGLRSYNEQFF.